One and the same sample provided the 22 T cell receptor beta chains below, sequenced in a study of spatial heterogeneity in lung cancer. Study results and limitations: Tumors with more nonsynonymous mutations had more expanded intratumoral alpha and beta TCRs.

Noted time point: sample taken at primary tumor resection. The antigens of these receptors remain unknown. TCRdb fed the 5' RACE reads into MiXCR, producing one record per CDR3 protein. The sample records nearly 15,000 distinct CDR3 sequences, approximately 7.4% being singletons. Sequenced material: lung tumor tissue, taken at surgery. These receptors were taken from a male donor with early-stage non-small cell lung cancer.

This sequence joins TRBV20-1 and TRBJ1-5; the D is unclear. The germline V gene encodes CDR1 DFQATT and CDR2 SNEGSKA (reference sequence). The germline V and J ends were trimmed by 2 bases and 3 bases, with 8 bases remaining between them. The CDR3 loop spans 13 amino acids. The CDR3 protein is CSARWNTNQPQHF. Here the CDR3 DNA reads TGCAGTGCTAGATGGAACACCAATCAGCCCCAGCATTTT.

The rearrangement joins TRBV5-1 to TRBJ2-3, with 7 bases fitting TRBD1. The V gene end was trimmed by 4 bases and the J gene end by 1 base; junction bases not matched to a gene: 3. The CDR3 totals 14 residues. Per germline, CDR1 SGHRS and CDR2 YFSETQ. The chain's CDR3 is CASSHDRGTDTQYF. The DNA for the CDR3 is TGCGCCAGCAGCCACGACAGGGGCACAGATACGCAGTATTTT. Looking up the rest from reference TRBV5-1 and TRBJ2-3 gives the full variable domain: KAGVTQTPRYLIKTRGQQVTLSCSPISGHRSVSWYQQTPGQGLQFLFEYFSETQRNKGNFPGRFSGRQFSNSRSEMNVSTLELGDSALYLCASSHDRGTDTQYFGPGTRLTVL.

The chain uses TRBV29-1 and TRBJ1-1, with D possibly TRBD1 on 6 matching bases. The CDR3 contains 15 residues. From germline, CDR1 is SQVTM and CDR2 ANQGSEA. V shed 0 bases and J shed 3 bases, with 14 bases lying between them. The CDR3 region has the DNA TGCAGCGTTGAAGATCTTCAGGGGTTGGACACTGAAGCTTTCTTT. Translating it yields CSVEDLQGLDTEAFF.

The chain recombines TRBV4-2 with TRBJ2-7; D call uncertain. Germline CDR1 LGHNA, CDR2 YNFKEQ. Trimming removed 1 base at V and 6 bases at J, with 16 bases between. The CDR3 sequence is 15 residues long. The CDR3 here is CASSQVEELVPEQYF. CDR3 DNA: TGTGCCAGCAGCCAAGTAGAGGAATTGGTCCCCGAGCAGTACTTC.

This clonotype was detected ten times or more. The CDR3 spells CSARATGGYLGYTF. CDR3 in DNA: TGCAGTGCTAGAGCTACAGGGGGGTATCTGGGCTACACCTTC. The V and J genes are TRBV20-1 and TRBJ1-2; 8 nucleotides align to TRBD1. Looked up from germline, CDR1 is DFQATT and CDR2 is SNEGSKA (reference sequence). With 1 base clipped from V and 8 bases from J, the junction kept 9 bases outside the gene matches. The CDR3 has 14 residues.

The chain joins TRBV7-3 to TRBJ1-2; 10 positions agree with TRBD1. V was pared by 5 bases and J by 6 bases, with 12 bases of the junction left unmatched. From germline, CDR1 is SGHTA and CDR2 FQGTGA. The CDR3 is made up of 16 amino acids. DNA of the CDR3: TGTGCCAGCAGCGACGGGACAGGGGTCGGCAAGGATGGCTACACCTTC. Translation gives CASSDGTGVGKDGYTF.

Only a few counts were recorded for this clonotype. The chain combines TRBV20-1 with TRBJ2-1, with TRBD2 matching over 7 bases. With 5 bases clipped from V and 8 bases from J, the junction kept 6 bases outside the gene matches. From germline, CDR1 is DFQATT and CDR2 SNEGSKA (reference sequence). The CDR3 spans 12 residues. This CDR3 is CSARGTTDEQFF. The CDR3 region has the DNA TGCAGTGCTCGCGGGACTACAGATGAGCAGTTCTTC.

This chain uses TRBV20-1 with TRBJ2-1; 8 bases agree with TRBD1. V shed 0 bases, J shed 7 bases, and the junction held 8 bases outside the gene matches. CDR1 and CDR2 (germline): DFQATT, SNEGSKA (reference sequence). The CDR3 sequence is 15 residues long. CDR3 bases: TGCAGTGCTAGAGACCAGGGGGCGCTTTTGAATGAGCAGTTCTTC. Translated: CSARDQGALLNEQFF.

V is TRBV29-1 and J is TRBJ2-5, with D possibly called TRBD1 or TRBD2 (6 bases each). This CDR3 contains 12 residues. Trimming took 8 bases from V and 5 from J, leaving 15 bases between them. CDR1 SQVTM and CDR2 ANQGSEA come from the germline V gene. The CDR3 coding sequence is TGCAGCCAGATGGGGGCGGGGGAGACCCAGTACTTC. It translates to CSQMGAGETQYF.

This clonotype was detected many times. The chain recombines TRBV9 with TRBJ2-7, with 13 bases aligning to TRBD2. The CDR3 has 16 residues. The V gene's germline CDR1 is SGDLS and CDR2 YYNGEE. The J segment lost 2 bases and the V segment lost 4 bases, leaving 6 bases of the junction unmatched. The CDR3 sequence is CASSWGTSGEPYEQYV. CDR3 bases: TGTGCCAGCAGCTGGGGGACTAGCGGGGAACCCTACGAGCAGTACGTC.

The chain combines TRBV4-1 with TRBJ2-3; perhaps TRBD1 as D (5 bases). Trimming pared 0 bases from V and 3 bases from J, leaving 22 bases between. In germline, CDR1 is MGHRA, CDR2 YSYEKL. The CDR3 loop spans 19 amino acids. The CDR3 DNA follows: TGCGCCAGCAGCCAAGATCCCGGACAAGCGAAGACTGGGACAGATACGCAGTATTTT. Translating gives CASSQDPGQAKTGTDTQYF.

By its share, this clonotype is medium-sized. The CDR3 DNA sequence: TGTGCCAGCAGTGCTATGGACAGGAACTACGAGCAGTACTTC. Translated: CASSAMDRNYEQYF. V usage is TRBV2 and J usage is TRBJ2-7; 7 bases line up with TRBD1. The CDR3 is 14 residues long. From germline, CDR1 is SNHLY and CDR2 FYNNEI. V was clipped by 4 bases and J by 3 bases; unmatched bases: 6.

The sample holds a few counts of this clonotype. CDR3 DNA sequence: TGTGCCACCAGCGGCGAGATGGGACAGCGGAACACTGAAGCTTTCTTT. Translation: CATSGEMGQRNTEAFF. V is TRBV15 and J is TRBJ1-1; 7 nucleotides line up with TRBD1. The CDR3 totals 16 residues. The V and J ends lost 5 bases and 1 base, in that order; junction bases with no gene match: 10. Germline CDR1 reads LNHNV; CDR2 reads YYDKDF (reference sequence).

This clonotype was detected a few times. V usage is TRBV5-1 and J usage is TRBJ2-1; the D is unclear. The V end lost 0 bases, the J end lost 4 bases, and 11 bases lay between the germline ends. The V gene's germline CDR1 is SGHRS and CDR2 YFSETQ. The CDR3 has 15 residues. CDR3 region: CASSLERAPYNEQFF. In DNA form, the CDR3 reads TGCGCCAGCAGCTTGGAACGGGCCCCGTACAATGAGCAGTTCTTC.

This clonotype was detected many times. V gene TRBV24-1 combines with J gene TRBJ1-1; possibly TRBD1 for D (5 bases). Germline V lookup: CDR1 KGHDR, CDR2 SFDVKD. The length of the CDR3 is 15 residues. Between the trimmed V and J ends, which lost 5 bases and 1 base, there was a span of 13 bases. The CDR3 here is CATSAPGTGNTEAFF. The DNA for the CDR3 is TGTGCCACCAGTGCTCCCGGGACGGGGAACACTGAAGCTTTCTTT.

This clonotype was counted many times. The chain joins TRBV5-1 to TRBJ1-3, with a tentative D call TRBD1 (5 bases). Germline CDR1 reads SGHRS; CDR2 reads YFSETQ. Trimming shortened V by 0 bases and J by 3 bases, and 10 bases separated the two germline ends. CDR3 length equals 15 residues. The DNA of the CDR3 is TGCGCCAGCAGCTTGGAGGGGTTAGGTGGAAACACCATATATTTT. It translates to CASSLEGLGGNTIYF.

This clonotype came up many times. The rearrangement links TRBV30 to TRBJ1-1; 8 bases are shared with TRBD1. Germline V gives CDR1 GTSNPN, CDR2 SVGIG (reference sequence). Trimming cost V 2 bases and J 4 bases; bases outside gene matches: 3. The CDR3 has 13 residues. The CDR3 nucleotides are TGTGCCTGGAGTCAGGGGGCGCCCACTGAAGCTTTCTTT. Protein product: CAWSQGAPTEAFF.

Ten or more counts support this clonotype. The chain combines TRBV9 with TRBJ2-3, with 10 positions matching TRBD1. Germline V CDR1 and CDR2: SGDLS, YYNGEE. The CDR3 length is 15 residues. With 4 bases clipped from V and 6 bases from J, the junction kept 8 bases outside the gene matches. The CDR3 protein is CASSPSGTGADTQYF. The CDR3 DNA is TGTGCCAGCAGCCCCTCAGGGACAGGGGCGGATACGCAGTATTTT. Variable domain in full (rest from reference TRBV9 and TRBJ2-3): DSGVTQTPKHLITATGQRVTLRCSPRSGDLSVYWYQQSLDQGLQFLIQYYNGEERAKGNILERFSAQQFPDLHSELNLSSLELGDSALYFCASSPSGTGADTQYFGPGTRLTVL.

V is TRBV5-1 and J is TRBJ1-2; the D is unclear. In germline, CDR1 is SGHRS, CDR2 YFSETQ. This CDR3 comprises 15 residues. The germline V and J ends were trimmed by 4 bases and 8 bases, with 21 bases remaining between them. CDR3 coding DNA: TGCGCCAGCAGCCTAAGAGACGGGCAGGTTGACGGCTACACCTTC. Amino acid sequence: CASSLRDGQVDGYTF.

This rearrangement joins TRBV7-2 to TRBJ1-2, with a tentative D call TRBD1 (5 bases). The germline gives CDR1 SGHTA, CDR2 FQGNSA. This CDR3 has 13 residues. Trimming cost V 6 bases and J 4 bases, with 12 bases left between them. CDR3 bases: TGTGCCAGCAGTCCGGGGCGCTCCTATGGCTACACCTTC. Translation: CASSPGRSYGYTF.

By proportion, this clonotype is medium-sized. The CDR3 DNA reads as TGCAGTGCTAGAGATATGGCAGATCAGCCCCAGCATTTT. Translated, it gives CSARDMADQPQHF. This rearrangement joins TRBV20-1 to TRBJ1-5; unclear D gene. Germline CDR1 reads DFQATT; CDR2 reads SNEGSKA (reference sequence). The CDR3 has 13 amino acids. Trimming stripped 0 bases from V and 5 bases from J, with 8 bases between.

This clonotype counts as medium-sized (0.01 to 0.1%). This chain connects TRBV20-1 to TRBJ2-3; TRBD2 matches at 11 bases. The CDR3 spans 16 residues. After removal of 2 bases from V and 3 bases from J, the junction contained 7 bases not matched to a gene. Germline V gene data show CDR1 as DFQATT and CDR2 as SNEGSKA (reference sequence). CDR3 sequence reads: CSARPTSGRSTDTQYF. The DNA of the CDR3 is TGCAGTGCTAGACCCACTAGCGGGAGAAGTACAGATACGCAGTATTTT.